A single sample gave rise to the 2 T cell receptor beta chains below, sequenced in a study of T cell changes during pregnancy in multiple sclerosis. Only in-frame clones appear in the TCRdb table, and some are missing; sequencing was by immunoSEQ multiplex PCR. The profile covers some 23,000 clones, with about 88% appearing a single time and about 1.2% taken by the ten largest. Sample: CD4+ T cells from peripheral blood mononuclear cells, taken in the first trimester of pregnancy. Receptor source: a female donor in good health, enrolled as a control in a pregnancy study.

V and J are TRBV7-2 and TRBJ2-7; no clear D gene. This CDR3 region has 14 residues. The germline V and J ends were trimmed by 3 bases and 4 bases, with 13 bases remaining between them. Germline lookup yields CDR1 SGHTA and CDR2 FQGNSA. The chain's CDR3 is CASSFVQDHYEQYF. In DNA, the CDR3 is TGTGCCAGCAGCTTCGTGCAGGATCATTACGAGCAGTACTTC.

The chain recombines TRBV6-5 with TRBJ2-5; TRBD1 might be the D (5 bases). CDR1 MNHEY and CDR2 SVGAGI come from the germline V gene. The CDR3 extends over 14 amino acids. The germline V and J ends were trimmed by 2 bases and 5 bases, with 12 bases remaining between them. This CDR3 is CASSYDRTRETQYF. CDR3 coding DNA: TGTGCCAGCAGTTACGACAGAACCAGGGAGACCCAGTACTTC.